The 3 T cell receptor beta chains in this list originate from one sample, sequenced in a study of shared clonotypes between healthy human individuals. TCRdb keeps only in-frame clones here, not all; method: immunoSEQ multiplex PCR. The sample carries some 2,000,000 clones, just under 95% recorded once. Terminally differentiated effector memory CD45RA+ cells were excluded from the naive CD8 cells, which were CD45RO-negative and positively selected for CCR7. Sequencing input: naive CD8+ T cells sorted from blood. Receptor source: a man aged 18 to 30 in good health.

V is TRBV28 and J is TRBJ1-1, with TRBD1 matching over 9 bases. V lost 3 bases, J lost 5 bases, and 7 bases stayed unmatched. CDR3 length: 15 amino acids. The germline V gene encodes CDR1 MDHEN and CDR2 SYDVKM. CDR3 in DNA: TGTGCCAGCAGTTTGCTCACAGGGGGCCGAACTGAAGCTTTCTTT. It is translated as CASSLLTGGRTEAFF.

The V and J genes are TRBV4-1 and TRBJ2-7; D is perhaps TRBD2 (6 bases). Germline V gene sequence: CDR1 MGHRA, CDR2 YSYEKL. Trimming left V 1 base short and J 3 bases short, with 13 bases between. This CDR3 is 15 amino acids long. As DNA, the CDR3 is TGCGCCAGCAGCCAAGTTGGTGGCGGGGTCTACGAGCAGTACTTC. This translates into CASSQVGGGVYEQYF.

This chain uses TRBV11-2 with TRBJ2-3, with 8 bases matching TRBD2. After removal of 4 bases from V and 4 bases from J, the junction contained 7 bases not matched to a gene. The CDR3 spans 15 residues. Germline V gene sequence: CDR1 SGHAT, CDR2 FQNNGV. The CDR3 here is CASSSAIAGPDTQYF. The CDR3 DNA sequence: TGTGCCAGCAGCTCCGCCATAGCGGGACCAGATACGCAGTATTTT. The full variable domain, with the rest looked up from reference TRBV11-2 and TRBJ2-3, is EAGVAQSPRYKIIEKRQSVAFWCNPISGHATLYWYQQILGQGPKLLIQFQNNGVVDDSQLPKDRFSAERLKGVDSTLKIQPAKLEDSAVYLCASSSAIAGPDTQYFGPGTRLTVL.